This T cell receptor (beta chain) was observed in a study of cytomegalovirus exposure and HLA in healthy donors. The study ran its PCR with 60 Vbeta and 13 Jbeta primers. The protocol was immunoSEQ multiplex PCR, while the TCRdb copy is restricted to in-frame clones and leaves out a portion. The data show around 150,000 clones, with 68% seen just once and about 1.3% held by the top ten. Whole-study results and caveats: TCR beta V segments were, for the most part, productive about 87% or about 30% of the time in an earlier analysis.

This clone turned up a few times. As yet, its antigen is unknown. Other nucleotide sequences in the sample specify the same CDR3. Germline V gene lookup returns CDR1 SNHLY and CDR2 FYNNEI. There are 13 residues in the CDR3. J lost 7 bases, V lost 6 bases, and 3 bases had no gene match. Donors counted as nominally healthy when sampled, yet unrecorded immune exposures were likely. The sample was PBMCs. The TCR comes from a man aged 45 to 65 in good health and CMV-seronegative. The chain couples TRBV2 to TRBJ1-5, with 10 bases aligning to TRBD1. The CDR3 loop reads CASSGTGDQPQHF. The DNA for the CDR3 is TGTGCCAGCAGCGGGACAGGGGACCAGCCCCAGCATTTT.